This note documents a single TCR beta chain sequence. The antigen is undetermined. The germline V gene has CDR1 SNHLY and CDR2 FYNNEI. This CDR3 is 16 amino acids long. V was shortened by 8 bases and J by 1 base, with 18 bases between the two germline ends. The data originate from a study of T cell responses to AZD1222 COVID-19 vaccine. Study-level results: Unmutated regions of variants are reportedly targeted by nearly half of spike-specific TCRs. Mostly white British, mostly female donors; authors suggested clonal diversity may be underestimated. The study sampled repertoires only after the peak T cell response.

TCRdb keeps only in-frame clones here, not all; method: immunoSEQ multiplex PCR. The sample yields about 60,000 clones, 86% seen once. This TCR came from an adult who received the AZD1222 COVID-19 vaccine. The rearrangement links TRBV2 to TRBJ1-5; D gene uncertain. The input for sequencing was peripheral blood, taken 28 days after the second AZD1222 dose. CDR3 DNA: TGTGCCAGCGGGGTGTTGGGCAGGAGAAGCAATCAGCCCCAGCATTTT. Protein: CASGVLGRRSNQPQHF.